The sequence of this T cell receptor beta chain was determined in a study of shared clonotypes between healthy human individuals. General observations from the study: Rarefaction indicated that sorted-subset sequencing remained incomplete although depth was large. Estimated richness values were generally larger in naive subsets than in memory subsets.

This clone was seen once. Its antigen is as yet unknown. Germline lookup yields CDR1 SQVTM and CDR2 ANQGSEA. With V trimmed by 6 bases and J by 2 bases, 9 bases remained unmatched. This CDR3 spans 14 amino acids. The method was immunoSEQ multiplex PCR; TCRdb's version includes in-frame clones alone and lacks a portion of them. Of roughly 2,300,000 clones listed, roughly 90% are singletons. The J gene is TRBJ2-7, the V gene TRBV29-1; 8 bases are a match to TRBD1. The receptor comes from a man between 18 and 35 years old in good health. Some clones in this sample may be carry-over from other donors' samples. The sequenced material came from naive CD4+ T cells from PBMCs. Sample subset: CD45RA+ positively selected. The CDR3 DNA follows: TGCAGCGTGAGACAGGGGATACTTCCCTACGAGCAGTACTTC. This translates into CSVRQGILPYEQYF.